Listed here are 31 T cell receptor beta chains from one sample, sequenced in a study of blood T cell repertoires in COVID-19. TCRdb's table, derived via immunoSEQ multiplex PCR, lists solely in-frame clones and lacks some. The sample gives 190,000 or so clones, 85% to 90% of which show up once; roughly 0.6% is in the top ten. Material: peripheral blood. The receptors were gathered from a man aged 50-60 years with acute or convalescent COVID-19.

The rearrangement joins TRBV19 to TRBJ2-3; 12 bases agree with TRBD2. Trimming took 8 bases from V and 6 from J; bases not matched to a gene: 3. CDR1 is LNHDA, CDR2 SQIVND, per germline (reference sequence). The CDR3 contains 13 residues. CDR3 sequence reads: CASRTSGADTQYF. CDR3 bases: TGTGCCAGTCGGACTAGCGGGGCCGATACGCAGTATTTT.

The table lists this clone with a few counts. The chain is built from TRBV6-2 or TRBV6-3 and TRBJ2-7; weak D call: TRBD1 (6 bases). Between the trimmed V and J ends, which lost 2 bases and 7 bases, there was a span of 12 bases. The CDR3 is made up of 13 amino acids. CDR1 MNHEY and CDR2 SVGEGT come from the germline V gene. CDR3 sequence reads: CASSYRTGREQYF. CDR3 sequence (DNA): TGTGCCAGCAGTTACAGAACAGGGCGGGAGCAGTACTTC.

This rearrangement joins TRBV3-1 (or the pseudogene TRBV3-2) to TRBJ2-5; the D gene is possibly TRBD2 (6 bases). Germline CDR1 and CDR2: LGHDT and YNNKEL (reference sequence). The V end was cut by 0 bases, the J end by 7 bases, with 12 bases between. The CDR3 extends over 14 amino acids. CDR3: CASSQDAVGGTQYF. CDR3 coding DNA: TGTGCCAGCAGCCAAGATGCGGTGGGAGGGACCCAGTACTTC.

This clone was seen a single time. At the DNA level, this CDR3 is encoded by other sequences in the same sample as well. The chain couples TRBV5-1 to TRBJ2-7; 8 bases match TRBD2. The V and J ends lost 5 bases and 2 bases, in that order; junction bases with no gene match: 6. The V gene's germline CDR1 is SGHRS and CDR2 YFSETQ. The CDR3 is 14 amino acids. The CDR3 spells CASSFTSGTYEQYF. CDR3 nucleotide sequence: TGCGCCAGCAGTTTTACTAGCGGTACCTACGAGCAGTACTTC.

This clone was recorded only once. The rearrangement joins TRBV28 to TRBJ1-2; possibly TRBD1 for D (6 bases). V dropped 7 bases and J dropped 2 bases, with 8 bases sitting between them. CDR3 length: 12 residues. CDR1 and CDR2 (germline): MDHEN, SYDVKM. CDR3 sequence: CASIDRNYGYTF. The CDR3 bases are TGTGCCAGCATTGACAGGAACTATGGCTACACCTTC.

This sequence joins TRBV4-1 and TRBJ2-1, with D perhaps TRBD1 (6 bases). Germline V CDR1 and CDR2: MGHRA, YSYEKL. The ends were cut back, 2 bases at V and 4 bases at J, with 15 bases in the middle. The CDR3 length is 16 residues. CDR3 DNA: TGCGCCAGCAGCCAACCAGACGGGACACAATACAATGAGCAGTTCTTC. This translates into CASSQPDGTQYNEQFF.

The chain joins TRBV19 to TRBJ2-7; 14 bases line up with TRBD2. The V gene's germline CDR1 is LNHDA and CDR2 SQIVND (reference sequence). The ends lost 6 bases at V and 5 bases at J; junction bases unmatched: 6. The CDR3 covers 15 residues. CDR3: CASSQGTSGSHEQYF. The CDR3 region has the DNA TGTGCCAGTAGCCAAGGGACTAGCGGGAGCCACGAGCAGTACTTC. Combining the CDR3 with reference TRBV19 and TRBJ2-7 gives the whole variable domain DGGITQSPKYLFRKEGQNVTLSCEQNLNHDAMYWYRQDPGQGLRLIYYSQIVNDFQKGDIAEGYSVSREKKESFPLTVTSAQKNPTAFYLCASSQGTSGSHEQYFGPGTRLTVT.

This clone occurred once. The chain uses TRBV6-5 and TRBJ2-1; 9 bases align to TRBD2. The CDR3 covers 15 residues. Germline V gene lookup returns CDR1 MNHEY and CDR2 SVGAGI. The junction had 3 bases not matched to a gene; V was cut back by 6 bases and J by 0 bases. The CDR3 loop is CASRGAGGSYNEQFF. For the CDR3, the DNA is TGTGCCAGCAGGGGAGCGGGGGGCTCCTACAATGAGCAGTTCTTC.

The V and J genes are TRBV28 and TRBJ2-7, with a weak D call TRBD1 (5 bases). The germline CDR1 and CDR2 sequences are MDHEN and SYDVKM. V lost 3 bases to trimming and J lost 3 bases, with 12 bases between them. The CDR3 extends over 14 amino acids. The CDR3 protein is CASSLGPSIYEQYF. CDR3 in DNA: TGTGCCAGCAGTTTGGGGCCTAGTATCTACGAGCAGTACTTC.

This sequence joins TRBV27 and TRBJ2-2; TRBD1 matches 9 bases. V was clipped by 3 bases and J by 1 base; unmatched bases: 3. Germline lookup yields CDR1 MNHEY and CDR2 SMNVEV (reference sequence). The CDR3 has 16 amino acids. CDR3 sequence reads: CASSFTGQGNTGELFF. The CDR3 DNA follows: TGTGCCAGCAGTTTCACGGGACAGGGGAACACCGGGGAGCTGTTTTTT.

As for this clone: Other DNA sequences from this sample encode an identical CDR3 as well. The rearrangement uses TRBV7-2 and TRBJ1-1, with TRBD1 matching over 9 bases. V shed 5 bases and J 3 bases; nucleotides not matched to a gene: 4. The germline CDR1 and CDR2 sequences are SGHTA and FQGNSA. The length of the CDR3 is 14 residues. CDR3 region: CASSRWTGDTEAFF. For the CDR3, the DNA is TGTGCCAGCAGCCGCTGGACAGGGGACACTGAAGCTTTCTTT.

The chain combines TRBV29-1 with TRBJ1-5; D possibly corresponds to TRBD1 (5 bases). The V and J ends lost 4 bases and 2 bases respectively, with 15 bases between them. In germline, CDR1 is SQVTM, CDR2 ANQGSEA. The CDR3 is 15 residues long. CDR3 sequence reads: CSVAFPGTGNQPQHF. The CDR3 coding sequence is TGCAGCGTTGCATTCCCCGGGACTGGCAATCAGCCCCAGCATTTT.

This CDR3 is CASSPRVAGTDTQYF. In nucleotides, the CDR3 is TGTGCCAGCAGCCCGCGGGTAGCGGGCACAGATACGCAGTATTTT. V gene TRBV7-2 combines with J gene TRBJ2-3; D possibly corresponds to TRBD2 (6 bases). The length of the CDR3 is 15 residues. Germline values: CDR1 SGHTA, CDR2 FQGNSA. V gave up 5 bases and J gave up 1 base, with 13 bases separating them.

The CDR3 here is CASSLDGDTQYF. For the CDR3, the DNA is TGTGCCAGCAGCTTAGATGGCGATACGCAGTATTTT. V and J are TRBV7-9 and TRBJ2-3; D gene unclear. The germline V gene encodes CDR1 SEHNR and CDR2 FQNEAQ (reference sequence). The CDR3 is 12 residues long. Trimming left V 1 base short and J 6 bases short, with 5 bases between.

CDR3 amino acids: CPRSGSNTGELFF. The CDR3 nucleotides are TGTCCACGGTCGGGGTCGAACACCGGGGAGCTGTTTTTT. The genes are TRBV30 and TRBJ2-2; D possibly corresponds to TRBD2 (5 bases). CDR3 length: 13 residues. From germline, CDR1 is GTSNPN and CDR2 SVGIG (reference sequence).

The gene calls are TRBV5-4 and TRBJ1-2, with D perhaps matching TRBD1 (6 bases). Deletions cut 0 bases from V and 8 bases from J, with 14 bases between. The germline V gene encodes CDR1 SGHNT and CDR2 YYREEE (reference sequence). CDR3 length: 14 amino acids. CDR3 nucleotide sequence: TGTGCCAGCAGCTTGGATCAGGGGATTATAGGCTACACCTTC. It specifies CASSLDQGIIGYTF.

J is TRBJ2-2 and V is TRBV14; TRBD2 might be the D (5 bases). Trimming pared 2 bases from V and 5 bases from J, leaving 18 bases between. Germline V gives CDR1 SGHDN, CDR2 FVKESK. This CDR3 contains 17 residues. CDR3 protein: CASSQNAGVIGTGELFF. The CDR3 DNA reads TGTGCCAGCAGCCAAAATGCCGGGGTGATCGGAACCGGGGAGCTGTTTTTT.

This clone was detected only a few times. The chain employs TRBV30 and TRBJ1-3; 7 bases line up with TRBD1. Looked up from germline, CDR1 is GTSNPN and CDR2 is SVGIG (reference sequence). Germline trimming cut 8 bases from V and 3 bases from J; bases unmatched to any gene: 4. The CDR3 has 12 residues. The CDR3 DNA sequence: TGTGCCCGCACAGGGGATGGAAACACCATATATTTT. This sequence encodes CARTGDGNTIYF. The variable domain in full, with the rest retrieved from reference TRBV30 and TRBJ1-3, is SQTIHQWPATLVQPVGSPLSLECTVEGTSNPNLYWYRQAAGRGLQLLFYSVGIGQISSEVPQNLSASRPQDRQFILSSKKLLLSDSGFYLCARTGDGNTIYFGEGSWLTVV.

The chain employs TRBV6-5 and TRBJ1-5; D ambiguous. In germline, CDR1 is MNHEY, CDR2 SVGAGI. V was clipped by 6 bases and J by 6 bases, with 6 bases between them. The CDR3 consists of 11 residues. This CDR3 reads CASREVQPQHF. The CDR3 DNA reads TGTGCCAGCAGGGAGGTTCAGCCCCAGCATTTT.

The chain uses TRBV5-1 and TRBJ2-3; TRBD2 aligns across 11 bases. J lost 4 bases, V lost 4 bases, and 11 bases had no gene match. There are 17 residues in the CDR3. Germline-derived CDR1 and CDR2 are SGHRS and YFSETQ. Here the CDR3 DNA reads TGCGCCAGCAGCGCGAGTTTTAGCGGGGGGGCGTCAGATACGCAGTATTTT. Translating it yields CASSASFSGGASDTQYF.

The J gene is TRBJ2-2, the V gene TRBV3-1 (or the pseudogene TRBV3-2); TRBD1 might be the D (6 bases). CDR1 is LGHDT, CDR2 YNNKEL, per germline (reference sequence). V lost 4 bases and J 0 bases, leaving 15 bases between the germline ends. The CDR3 loop spans 17 amino acids. CDR3 protein: CASSLEYRVPNTGELFF. In DNA, the CDR3 is TGTGCCAGCAGCCTCGAATACAGGGTTCCGAACACCGGGGAGCTGTTTTTT.

The chain recombines TRBV6-6 with TRBJ2-3, with 10 bases lining up with TRBD1. The germline gives CDR1 MNHNY, CDR2 SVGAGI (reference sequence). V gave up 6 bases and J gave up 1 base; unmatched junction bases: 4. This CDR3 has 15 residues. CDR3 DNA sequence: TGTGCCAGCAGGACCGGGACAGGGGGCACAGATACGCAGTATTTT. It yields the protein CASRTGTGGTDTQYF.

The genes are TRBV28 and TRBJ1-2, with 10 nucleotides matching TRBD1. Germline CDR1 reads MDHEN; CDR2 reads SYDVKM. The junction had 10 bases not matched to a gene; V was cut back by 3 bases and J by 6 bases. CDR3 length equals 16 residues. DNA of the CDR3: TGTGCCAGCAGTTTCTTGGGGGTGGACAGGGGGAATGGCTACACCTTC. Translation gives CASSFLGVDRGNGYTF.

The chain joins TRBV2 to TRBJ2-3; tentatively, D is TRBD2 (5 bases). Germline loops: CDR1 SNHLY, CDR2 FYNNEI. The CDR3 has 13 amino acids. V lost 4 bases to trimming and J lost 4 bases, with 9 bases between them. The CDR3 DNA is TGTGCCAGCAGTGGCGGGCTCGCAGATACGCAGTATTTT. Its protein product is CASSGGLADTQYF.

This clone occurred a few times. V is TRBV27 and J is TRBJ2-2; 7 bases agree with TRBD2. Germline loops: CDR1 MNHEY, CDR2 SMNVEV (reference sequence). CDR3 size: 15 residues. V lost 6 bases to trimming and J lost 0 bases; unmatched junction nucleotides: 4. The CDR3 region is CASSWSGANTGELFF. CDR3 bases: TGTGCCAGCAGCTGGAGCGGGGCGAACACCGGGGAGCTGTTTTTT.

This clone was seen once. V and J are TRBV15 and TRBJ2-5; weak D call: TRBD2 (6 bases). The CDR3 is made up of 13 amino acids. V was cut by 8 bases and J by 9 bases, with 19 bases left in between. Germline V CDR1 and CDR2: LNHNV, YYDKDF (reference sequence). The CDR3, as DNA: TGTGCCACCGCGGGACTGGGAGTGGGGCCCCAGTACTTC. It yields the protein CATAGLGVGPQYF.

The table lists this clone with a count of one. CDR3 in amino acids: CASSSGQADTEAFF. CDR3 nucleotide sequence: TGTGCCAGCAGCTCAGGACAGGCGGACACTGAAGCTTTCTTT. The chain recombines TRBV5-8 with TRBJ1-1; 7 nucleotides align to TRBD1. Germline CDR1 is SGHTS and CDR2 is YDEGEE. V shed 3 bases and J 3 bases; nucleotides not matched to a gene: 5. The CDR3 loop spans 14 amino acids.

The chain joins TRBV5-1 to TRBJ2-2; 8 positions agree with TRBD1. CDR1 and CDR2 (germline): SGHRS, YFSETQ. The CDR3 consists of 14 residues. V trimming: 6 bases; J trimming: 3 bases; junction bases outside the gene matches: 4. The CDR3 is CASKTQGDTGELFF. The DNA of the CDR3 is TGCGCCAGCAAGACACAGGGGGACACCGGGGAGCTGTTTTTT.

The chain combines TRBV19 with TRBJ1-3, with 8 nucleotides matching TRBD1. Germline CDR1 reads LNHDA; CDR2 reads SQIVND (reference sequence). This CDR3 is built from 15 residues. The V gene end was trimmed by 3 bases and the J gene end by 3 bases; junction bases not matched to a gene: 4. The CDR3 sequence is CASSIGTGGGNTIYF. In DNA form, the CDR3 reads TGTGCCAGTAGTATTGGTACAGGGGGTGGAAACACCATATATTTT.

The rearrangement uses TRBV6-6 and TRBJ1-6; no firm D call. The CDR3 spans 18 residues. Trimming stripped 5 bases from V and 0 bases from J, with 17 bases between. In germline, CDR1 is MNHNY, CDR2 SVGAGI (reference sequence). The CDR3 coding sequence is TGTGCCAGCAGTCCCCTGATTGGGCCTTTCTCCTATAATTCACCCCTCCACTTT. Its translation is CASSPLIGPFSYNSPLHF.

This chain joins TRBV4-2 and TRBJ1-5; D might be TRBD1 (6 bases). This CDR3 comprises 17 residues. Germline loops: CDR1 LGHNA, CDR2 YNFKEQ. The V end lost 3 bases, the J end lost 4 bases, and 19 bases lay between the germline ends. CDR3 residues: CASSQEIFGGQNQPQHF. DNA of the CDR3: TGTGCCAGCAGCCAGGAGATCTTCGGTGGACAGAATCAGCCCCAGCATTTT.